A selection of T cell receptor beta chains follows, all from one sample in a study of blood T cell repertoires in COVID-19. Profiled with immunoSEQ multiplex PCR; TCRdb holds only in-frame clones, not every one. Of 200,000 to 250,000 clones in the sample, about 90% were seen once. The material sequenced was PBMCs or T cells enriched from blood (not recorded which). The source of these receptors is a woman between 50 and 59 years old in a cohort exposed to, infected with or recovered from COVID-19 (not recorded which). CDR3s include the opening cysteine and the closing phenylalanine or tryptophan. A D gene is named only where the DNA matches it firmly. Only some rows state a clone size, as once, few, many or a class for expanded clones.

>-|-|TRBV4-3|TRBJ2-6
TGCGCCAGCAGCCAACGTCACGGGGGCTCTGGGGCCAACGTCCTGACTTTC
CASSQRHGGSGANVLTF
>TRBD1|-|TRBV24-1|TRBJ1-2
TGTGCCACCAGTGACCGCGACAGGGGGCAAACTAACTATGGCTACACCTTC
CATSDRDRGQTNYGYTF
>-|-|TRBV14|TRBJ1-2
TGTGCCAGCAGCCAAGATCTTTGGAAGGGACACACCTATGGCTACACCTTC
CASSQDLWKGHTYGYTF
>-|-|TRBV30|TRBJ1-6
TGTGCCTGGGATGTGTCGGCGGGTTCACCCCTCCACTTT
CAWDVSAGSPLHF
>-|-|TRBV9|TRBJ2-7
TGTGCCAGCAGCGTAGCTGGGGCGGCCGATGTGGAGCAGTACTTC
CASSVAGAADVEQYF
>TRBD2|-|TRBV28|TRBJ2-7
TGTGCCTCCCGGGGGGGCCACTCCTACGAGCAGTACTTC
CASRGGHSYEQYF
>-|-|TRBV9|TRBJ2-1
TGTGCCAGCAGCGTAGGTTTAGCGGAGGACAATGAGCAGTTCTTC
CASSVGLAEDNEQFF
>TRBD2|-|TRBV4-1|TRBJ2-1
TGCGCCAGCAGCCAAGGGGAGCGGGGGGTTTACAATGAGCAGTTCTTC
CASSQGERGVYNEQFF
>TRBD2|-|TRBV29-1|TRBJ2-2
TGCAGCGTTGTAGCGGGGGCCTCTTCGAACACCGGGGAGCTGTTTTTT
CSVVAGASSNTGELFF
>TRBD1|-|TRBV2|TRBJ1-1
TGTGCCAGCAGACAGGGGGCTGACACTGAAGCTTTCTTT
CASRQGADTEAFF
>-|-|TRBV6-2/TRBV6-3|TRBJ1-1
-
CASSYSFSLDSEMNTEAFF
>-|-|TRBV2|TRBJ2-2
TGTGCCAGCAGTGAATGGGGGCAGGACACCGGGGAGCTGTTTTTT
CASSEWGQDTGELFF
>-|-|TRBV18|TRBJ2-2
TGTGCCAGCTCACCCCGGACCGGGGAGCTGTTTTTT
CASSPRTGELFF
>-|few|TRBV27|TRBJ1-2
TGTGCCAGCGGTAACAGGGCCAACTATGGCTACACCTTC
CASGNRANYGYTF
>-|-|TRBV4-1|TRBJ1-4
TGCGCCAGCAGCCAAGGACGGGCAACTAATGAAAAACTGTTTTTT
CASSQGRATNEKLFF
>-|-|TRBV9|TRBJ2-7
TGTGCCAGCAGCGTAGGTCCAGGCTCCTACGAGCAGTACTTC
CASSVGPGSYEQYF
>-|-|TRBV18|TRBJ1-4
TGTGCCAGCTCACCCCTTGCGGGCAGAGAAGAAAAACTGTTTTTT
CASSPLAGREEKLFF
>-|few|TRBV5-6|TRBJ1-2
TGTGCCAGCAGCTTGATAAGTCCGAGCTATGGCTACACCTTC
CASSLISPSYGYTF
>TRBD2|-|TRBV5-6|TRBJ2-1
TGTGCCAGCAGCTTGGTTGGTAGCGGGGGGGCCCGGAATGAGCAGTTCTTC
CASSLVGSGGARNEQFF
>-|once|TRBV5-6|TRBJ1-3
TGTGCCAGCAGCTTGGGACAGGCAAACACCATATATTTT
CASSLGQANTIYF
>-|-|TRBV27|TRBJ2-1
TGTGCCAGCAGTTTAACAGGAGCCTTTAACAATGAGCAGTTCTTC
CASSLTGAFNNEQFF
>-|-|TRBV7-2|TRBJ1-1
TGTGCCAGCAGCTTAGGGCCCGTTACTGAAGCTTTCTTT
CASSLGPVTEAFF
>TRBD1|few|TRBV19|TRBJ1-5
TGTGCCAGTAGTCCTACAGGGGACAATCAGCCCCAGCATTTT
CASSPTGDNQPQHF
>-|-|TRBV5-6|TRBJ1-5
TGTGCCAGCAGCTTGCCGGGAGACAATCAGCCCCAGCATTTT
CASSLPGDNQPQHF
>-|-|TRBV6-5|TRBJ1-1
TGTGCCAGCAGCGACAATTGGGACACTGAAGCTTTCTTT
CASSDNWDTEAFF
>-|-|TRBV6-2/TRBV6-3|TRBJ2-7
TGTGCCAGCAGTTACGGTTCTACGTCGCGCGAGCAGTACTTC
CASSYGSTSREQYF
>-|-|TRBV11-2|TRBJ1-1
TGTGCCAGCAGCTTATGGAGATACACTGAAGCTTTCTTT
CASSLWRYTEAFF
>-|-|TRBV4-1|TRBJ1-5
TGCGCCAGCAGCCCAGACCAGGGAAGTCAGCCCCAGCATTTT
CASSPDQGSQPQHF
>TRBD1|-|TRBV7-9|TRBJ1-2
TGTGCCAGCAGCCCAGACAGGGCCGGTAACTATGGCTACACCTTC
CASSPDRAGNYGYTF
>TRBD1|once|TRBV6-2/TRBV6-3|TRBJ2-7
TGTGCCAGCAGTCCGACAGGGACAGCATACGAGCAGTACTTC
CASSPTGTAYEQYF
>-|-|TRBV12-3/TRBV12-4|TRBJ1-2
TGTGCCAGCAGTCCGCCGGTCCCGTATGGCTACACCTTC
CASSPPVPYGYTF
>-|-|TRBV4-2|TRBJ1-4
TGTGCCAGCAGCCAAGATTTAACAGCCCAACCCCCTGACCCTAATGAAAAACTGTTTTTT
CASSQDLTAQPPDPNEKLFF
>TRBD2|once|TRBV5-4|TRBJ2-7
TGTGCCAGCAGCTTTAGCGGGGGGGATCCCTACGAGCAGTACTTC
CASSFSGGDPYEQYF
>-|-|TRBV4-2|TRBJ1-6
TGTGCCAGCAGCCAAGGCCAGGGCATCGGTGGCGCGAATTCACCCCTCCACTTT
CASSQGQGIGGANSPLHF
>TRBD2|once|TRBV9|TRBJ2-7
TGTGCCAGCAGCGCAGGGACTAGCGGGGGGGCCTTTTACTACGAGCAGTACTTC
CASSAGTSGGAFYYEQYF
>TRBD1|-|TRBV19|TRBJ1-2
TGTGCCAGTAGTACGCTGGACAGGGTTCACTATGGCTACACCTTC
CASSTLDRVHYGYTF
>-|-|TRBV7-9|TRBJ1-2
TGTGCCAGCAGCTTAGCGGTCAGCGGTGGCTACACCTTC
CASSLAVSGGYTF
>-|medium-sized|TRBV9|TRBJ1-1
TGTGCCAGCAGCGTAAATCCGGGGTTGAACACTGAAGCTTTCTTT
CASSVNPGLNTEAFF
>-|-|TRBV7-8|TRBJ1-1
TGTGCCAGCAGCTTATTACGGTTGAACACTGAAGCTTTCTTT
CASSLLRLNTEAFF
>-|-|TRBV4-3|TRBJ2-7
TGCGCCAGCAGCCTAAGTCGGGGAGGCTACGAGCAGTACTTC
CASSLSRGGYEQYF
>TRBD2|once|TRBV7-9|TRBJ2-5
TGTGCCAGCAGCTTTGGGGCGGGGGGGCACGTTGAGACCCAGTACTTC
CASSFGAGGHVETQYF
>TRBD2|few|TRBV4-3|TRBJ2-5
TGCGCCAGCAGTCGTAAGCGGGGGACCCCTCTGGGGACCCAGTACTTC
CASSRKRGTPLGTQYF
>-|-|TRBV5-1|TRBJ1-1
TGCGCCAGCAGCTTGGACGGAAGACAAAACACTGAAGCTTTCTTT
CASSLDGRQNTEAFF
>-|-|TRBV6-5|TRBJ1-1
TGTGCCAGCAGTTACTTACAGGGGAACACTGAAGCTTTCTTT
CASSYLQGNTEAFF
>-|once|TRBV28|TRBJ2-3
TGTGCCAGCAGTCGTTTAAAGGGGCTCACAGATACGCAGTATTTT
CASSRLKGLTDTQYF
>TRBD1|-|TRBV30|TRBJ1-1
TGTGCCTGGAGTTCGGGACAGGGGATCACTGAAGCTTTCTTT
CAWSSGQGITEAFF
>-|-|TRBV30|TRBJ1-2
TGTGCCTGGAGCCTCCAACCCGGACAGAGGTATGGCTACACCTTC
CAWSLQPGQRYGYTF
>-|-|TRBV10-1|TRBJ1-2
TGCGCCAGCAGTGAGTCGGGTATCGGGAGCGACTATGGCTACACCTTC
CASSESGIGSDYGYTF
>TRBD1|-|TRBV4-1|TRBJ1-2
TGCGCCAGCAGCCAAGATTCCTCCCCGACAGGGGGCGCTTATGGCTACACCTTC
CASSQDSSPTGGAYGYTF
>-|-|TRBV9|TRBJ2-3
TGTGCCAGCAGCGTTGGCCGACAGACGACAGATACGCAGTATTTT
CASSVGRQTTDTQYF
>-|-|TRBV18|TRBJ2-3
TGTGCCAGCTCACCACAGGCGGGGGCCGGCACAGATACGCAGTATTTT
CASSPQAGAGTDTQYF
>TRBD1|-|TRBV7-2|TRBJ2-6
TGTGCCAGCAGCCCGAGGACAGGGGTCTCCGGGGCCAACGTCCTGACTTTC
CASSPRTGVSGANVLTF
>-|-|TRBV21-1|TRBJ1-4
TGTGCCAGCCCGAGGGGGGGGGCGGACCCGGAACCTACAACTAATGAAAAACTGTTTTTT
CASPRGGADPEPTTNEKLFF
>TRBD1|-|TRBV10-3|TRBJ1-4
TGTGCCATCAGTGGGACACCCGGGGACAGGGGCGGTGTTGAAAAACTGTTTTTT
CAISGTPGDRGGVEKLFF
>-|-|TRBV4-1|TRBJ1-6
TGCGCCAGCAGCCAGGATTATTACCGGGTAGCAAATTCACCCCTCCACTTT
CASSQDYYRVANSPLHF
>TRBD1|-|TRBV5-1|TRBJ1-1
TGCGCCAGTTTGGAAGGCACAGGGGGCACTGAAGCTTTCTTT
CASLEGTGGTEAFF
>-|-|TRBV11-2|TRBJ1-1
TGTGCCAGCAGCTTTTTCCACCTAGGGGGGGGTGAAGCTTTCTTT
CASSFFHLGGGEAFF
>-|-|TRBV7-9|TRBJ1-2
TGTGCCAGCAGCTTAGATCTTGATAGCTATGGCTACACCTTC
CASSLDLDSYGYTF
>-|-|TRBV24-1|TRBJ2-5
TGTGCCACCTCGGATGGGCACCGGGAGACCCAGTACTTC
CATSDGHRETQYF